This T cell receptor beta chain was profiled in a study of blood T cells in healthy people across ages. Study summary: Per two T cells, template switching captured roughly one barcoded beta molecule.

The second PCR ran about 6 to 11 cycles with a sample-barcoded 5' primer and J-beta primers. At least 3 million CDR3-containing paired-end reads were obtained per sample. TCRdb re-called the 5' RACE reads with MiXCR, one entry per CDR3 protein. Among about 1,400,000 distinct CDR3 sequences listed, 42% were seen once. Germline V CDR1 and CDR2: ENHRY, SYGVKD. J gave up 8 bases and V 6 bases, and 14 bases lay outside the gene matches. This CDR3 spans 15 amino acids. V usage is TRBV10-3 and J usage is TRBJ1-1; TRBD1 agrees at 8 bases. The clonotype was recovered from a woman aged 18-29 years in good health. Sequencing was carried out using blood. CDR3 coding DNA: TGTGCCATCAGCCCGGGACAGGAGGCCCATGGGGAAGCTTTCTTT. Amino acids: CAISPGQEAHGEAFF.